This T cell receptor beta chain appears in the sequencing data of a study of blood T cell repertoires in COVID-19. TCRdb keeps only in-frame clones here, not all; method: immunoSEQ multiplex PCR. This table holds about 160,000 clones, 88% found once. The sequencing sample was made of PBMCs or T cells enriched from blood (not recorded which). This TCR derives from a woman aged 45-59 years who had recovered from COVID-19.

The CDR3 sequence: CASSLEGLAGAGEQFF. CDR3 coding DNA: TGTGCCAGCAGCTTGGAAGGACTAGCGGGGGCGGGTGAGCAGTTCTTC. The J gene is TRBJ2-1, the V gene TRBV5-5; 13 nucleotides agree with TRBD2. The CDR3 totals 16 residues. Germline CDR1 SGHKS, CDR2 YYEKEE (reference sequence). The trim removed 0 bases at V and 9 bases at J, leaving 6 bases unmatched.